The sequence of this TCR beta chain was determined in a study of blood T cells in healthy people across ages. V was clipped by 3 bases and J by 6 bases, with 10 bases between them. The CDR3 has 13 residues. Germline V gives CDR1 SGDLS, CDR2 YYNGEE. Primers used in a second PCR of roughly 6 to 12 cycles were a sample-barcoded 5' primer and a J-beta primer mix. Using its own MiXCR run on the 5' RACE reads, TCRdb lists one record per CDR3 protein. Of 600,000 to 800,000 distinct CDR3 sequences in the sample, over 40% were seen once. The sequence derives from a woman older than 75 in good health. The material sequenced was blood. The rearrangement joins TRBV9 to TRBJ2-1; D gene uncertain. CDR3: CASSELRRNEQFF. Written as DNA, the CDR3 is TGTGCCAGCAGCGAATTAAGGCGCAATGAGCAGTTCTTC.